These 27 T cell receptor beta chains came from one sample sequenced in a study of CD8 T cells in ankylosing spondylitis (dated 2017 in TCRdb). Results and caveats for the whole study, not just this receptor: A TCR beta motif made up of several highly homologous amino acid variants appeared to be characteristic of blood from ankylosing spondylitis patients.

The method was 5' RACE. The listed sequencing device is Illumina HiSeq 2500. TCRdb reanalyzed the raw reads on its own, using fastp at Q25 for trimming and MiXCR for clone calling, and kept in-frame beta chains. Each CDR3 protein appears once, grouped with its most common genes and DNA. This sample gives about 390,000 distinct CDR3 sequences in total; about 22% of them show up just once. The top ten constitute about a sixth of the sample. The antigens these receptors bind are not known. Sequencing was performed on blood, either unsorted or a sorted T cell fraction (not recorded which). The receptors here all came from a male donor with ankylosing spondylitis.

The rearrangement links TRBV20-1 to TRBJ1-1, with 8 bases fitting TRBD1. This CDR3 region has 13 residues. The germline CDR1 and CDR2 sequences are DFQATT and SNEGSKA (reference sequence). J was trimmed by 5 bases and V by 7 bases; bases with no gene match: 9. CDR3 sequence reads: CSGFGTGGTEAFF. The DNA of the CDR3 is TGCAGTGGGTTCGGGACAGGAGGGACTGAAGCTTTCTTT.

This chain links TRBV10-3 with TRBJ2-2; the D is unclear. Per germline, CDR1 ENHRY and CDR2 SYGVKD. V dropped 5 bases and J dropped 3 bases, with 13 bases sitting between them. CDR3 length: 15 amino acids. The CDR3 DNA sequence: TGTGCCATCAGTTCGATGCAGGTGGACACCGGGGAGCTGTTTTTT. Translation: CAISSMQVDTGELFF.

V is TRBV5-1 and J is TRBJ1-1, with D tentatively TRBD1 (5 bases). The CDR3 extends over 13 amino acids. V lost 3 bases, J lost 1 base, and 7 bases lay in between. Per germline, CDR1 SGHRS and CDR2 YFSETQ. This chain's CDR3 is CASSWGENTEAFF. The CDR3 DNA is TGCGCCAGCAGCTGGGGGGAGAACACTGAAGCTTTCTTT.

This clonotype was counted a few times. CDR3 nucleotide sequence: TGTGCCAGCAGTGGACTAGCGGGGTACACAGATACGCAGTATTTT. Amino acids: CASSGLAGYTDTQYF. J is TRBJ2-3 and V is TRBV28; 12 bases agree with TRBD2. Germline CDR1 and CDR2: MDHEN and SYDVKM. This CDR3 comprises 15 residues. V lost 5 bases, J lost 2 bases, and 2 bases stayed unmatched.

The CDR3 nucleotides are TGTGCCAGCAGAGGGACGGGACAGGCCTACGAGCAGTACTTC. Translated: CASRGTGQAYEQYF. This chain connects TRBV28 to TRBJ2-7, with 8 positions matching TRBD1. Germline V gene lookup returns CDR1 MDHEN and CDR2 SYDVKM. The CDR3 loop spans 14 amino acids. J was trimmed by 2 bases and V by 6 bases; bases with no gene match: 6.

This clonotype has just one count. The chain recombines TRBV18 with TRBJ1-4; D uncertain. V dropped 2 bases and J dropped 6 bases, with 13 bases sitting between them. The CDR3 is 15 amino acids. CDR1 and CDR2 (germline): KGHSH, LQKENI. The CDR3 region is CASSPIRDLYEKLFF. In nucleotides, the CDR3 is TGTGCCAGCTCACCAATCCGGGATCTGTATGAAAAACTGTTTTTT.

The chain couples TRBV28 to TRBJ2-3, with a possible D match to TRBD1 (6 bases). Trimming took 10 bases from V and 3 from J, leaving 14 bases between them. Germline V gives CDR1 MDHEN, CDR2 SYDVKM. There are 13 residues in the CDR3. In DNA form, the CDR3 reads TGTGCCACCGGGACACCCGGGACAGATACGCAGTATTTT. Its translation is CATGTPGTDTQYF. Variable domain in full (rest from reference TRBV28 and TRBJ2-3): DVKVTQSSRYLVKRTGEKVFLECVQDMDHENMFWYRQDPGLGLRLIYFSYDVKMKEKGDIPEGYSVSREKKERFSLILESASTNQTSMYLCATGTPGTDTQYFGPGTRLTVL.

This clonotype has just a few counts. The chain recombines TRBV28 with TRBJ2-1; maybe TRBD2 (6 bases). From germline, CDR1 is MDHEN and CDR2 SYDVKM. Trimming took 8 bases from V and 4 from J, leaving 9 bases between them. The CDR3 is 12 residues long. For the CDR3, the DNA is TGTGCCAGCGTGGACTATTACAATGAGCAGTTCTTC. This translates into CASVDYYNEQFF.

The chain uses TRBV3-1 and TRBJ2-1; TRBD2 agrees at 11 bases. This CDR3 has 18 amino acids. Germline V gives CDR1 LGHDT, CDR2 YNNKEL (reference sequence). The ends lost 2 bases at V and 12 bases at J; junction bases unmatched: 18. CDR3 amino acids: CASSQMSFRLAGGGRQFF. For the CDR3, the DNA is TGTGCCAGCAGCCAAATGTCATTCAGGCTAGCGGGAGGCGGAAGGCAGTTCTTC.

V is TRBV4-3 and J is TRBJ2-1, with 7 bases identical to TRBD1. Germline V gene sequence: CDR1 LGHNA, CDR2 YSLEER. The CDR3 has 15 residues. Germline trimming cut 4 bases from V and 12 bases from J; bases unmatched to any gene: 15. The CDR3 nucleotides read TGCGCCAGCAGCCCCAATCGGGGACAGATATCAGGGCAGTTCTTC. This gives the protein CASSPNRGQISGQFF.

V usage is TRBV7-2 and J usage is TRBJ2-3, with 7 bases fitting TRBD1. Per the germline V gene, CDR1 is SGHTA and CDR2 is FQGNSA. V was clipped by 5 bases and J by 2 bases; unmatched bases: 7. The CDR3 is made up of 15 amino acids. CDR3 region: CASSQRTGNTDTQYF. In nucleotides, the CDR3 is TGTGCCAGCAGCCAGCGGACAGGAAACACAGATACGCAGTATTTT.

The chain carries TRBV10-3 and TRBJ1-2; no reliable D call. The CDR3 extends over 12 amino acids. CDR1 ENHRY and CDR2 SYGVKD come from the germline V gene. Trimming took off 7 bases at V and 4 bases at J, with 10 bases between the two ends. CDR3 residues: CAINKELYGYTF. The CDR3 nucleotides are TGTGCCATCAACAAGGAACTCTATGGCTACACCTTC.

This clonotype has more than one count but fewer than ten. This sequence joins TRBV7-8 and TRBJ2-2; 7 nucleotides agree with TRBD1. The V segment lost 0 bases and the J segment 2 bases; nucleotides outside the gene matches: 6. This CDR3 is 17 amino acids long. CDR1 and CDR2 (germline): SGHVS, FQNEAQ. Here the CDR3 reads CASSLAGTATNTGELFF. CDR3 bases: TGTGCCAGCAGCTTAGCGGGGACAGCCACTAACACCGGGGAGCTGTTTTTT.

For the CDR3, the DNA is TGTGCCAGCTCACCCTTCCCGACAGGGTACTACGAGCAGTACTTC. The encoded protein is CASSPFPTGYYEQYF. The chain links TRBV18 to TRBJ2-7; 7 positions agree with TRBD1. From germline, CDR1 is KGHSH and CDR2 LQKENI. The CDR3 is made up of 15 amino acids. After removal of 3 bases from V and 3 bases from J, the junction contained 8 bases not matched to a gene.

V is TRBV15 and J is TRBJ2-5, with a tentative D call TRBD2 (5 bases). This CDR3 has 12 amino acids. From germline, CDR1 is LNHNV and CDR2 YYDKDF (reference sequence). Trimming shortened V by 0 bases and J by 9 bases, and 8 bases separated the two germline ends. The CDR3 sequence: CATSREAAAQYF. The DNA of the CDR3 is TGTGCCACCAGCAGAGAAGCGGCAGCCCAGTACTTC.

This clonotype was picked up many times. V gene TRBV29-1 combines with J gene TRBJ2-1; TRBD2 matches at 8 bases. The CDR3 is made up of 14 amino acids. In germline, CDR1 is SQVTM, CDR2 ANQGSEA. The V segment lost 5 bases and the J segment 7 bases; nucleotides outside the gene matches: 10. CDR3 protein: CSVSGLGSLNEQFF. DNA of the CDR3: TGCAGCGTTTCGGGACTAGGAAGTTTGAATGAGCAGTTCTTC.

As DNA, the CDR3 is TGCGCCAGCAGCAGGGATGGGGCAGGTCGAGGCCTAGCGACCCAGTACTTC. Translating it yields CASSRDGAGRGLATQYF. The chain joins TRBV5-1 to TRBJ2-5, with D perhaps being TRBD1 or TRBD2 (5 bases each). The CDR3 contains 17 residues. V lost 4 bases to trimming and J lost 7 bases, with 26 bases between them. CDR1 is SGHRS, CDR2 YFSETQ, per germline. Full variable domain (remainder filled in from reference TRBV5-1 and TRBJ2-5): KAGVTQTPRYLIKTRGQQVTLSCSPISGHRSVSWYQQTPGQGLQFLFEYFSETQRNKGNFPGRFSGRQFSNSRSEMNVSTLELGDSALYLCASSRDGAGRGLATQYFGPGTRLLVL.

The chain combines TRBV10-3 with TRBJ2-1; 10 bases are shared with TRBD2. Germline CDR1 ENHRY, CDR2 SYGVKD. V lost 3 bases and J lost 3; bases outside the gene matches: 5. This CDR3 has 16 amino acids. CDR3 sequence: CAISDLRTSGYNEQFF. The DNA of the CDR3 is TGTGCCATCAGTGACCTCCGGACTAGCGGCTACAATGAGCAGTTCTTC.

The chain uses TRBV7-2 and TRBJ2-7; 8 bases fit TRBD2. The V gene's germline CDR1 is SGHTA and CDR2 FQGNSA. V shed 4 bases and J 6 bases; nucleotides not matched to a gene: 5. The CDR3 length is 13 residues. CDR3 protein: CASSSRAGVEQYF. CDR3 bases: TGTGCCAGCAGCTCTCGAGCGGGAGTCGAGCAGTACTTC.

The V call is TRBV4-1, the J call TRBJ2-1; 7 bases fit TRBD1. Germline CDR1 is MGHRA and CDR2 is YSYEKL. Losses at the gene ends were 2 bases for V and 15 bases for J; bases not matched to a gene: 7. The CDR3 is 12 residues long. Here the CDR3 DNA reads TGCGCCAGCAGCCAAAGACAGGGCTGGCGGTTCTTC. It is translated as CASSQRQGWRFF.

The rearrangement links TRBV6-2 or TRBV6-3 to TRBJ2-2, with a tentative D call TRBD2 (5 bases). Trimming removed 2 bases at V and 6 bases at J, with 19 bases between. The CDR3 runs 17 residues. CDR1 MNHEY and CDR2 SVGEGT come from the germline V gene. The CDR3 coding sequence is TGTGCCAGCAGTTACAGCTTAGGAGGACGGCGGTCCGGGGAGCTGTTTTTT. The encoded protein is CASSYSLGGRRSGELFF.

This clonotype was counted a single time. This sequence joins TRBV7-2 and TRBJ1-2, with unresolved D. The germline V and J ends were trimmed by 5 bases and 4 bases, with 11 bases remaining between them. The CDR3 sequence is 13 residues long. The germline V gene has CDR1 SGHTA and CDR2 FQGNSA. In DNA, the CDR3 is TGTGCCAGCAGCAACGGGCCGGGCTATGGCTACACCTTC. As protein: CASSNGPGYGYTF.

The CDR3 nucleotides are TGTGCCAGCAGAGAGTTGGAGACCCAGTACTTC. Its translation: CASRELETQYF. V and J are TRBV7-9 and TRBJ2-5; D is ambiguous. The CDR3 covers 11 residues. V dropped 6 bases and J dropped 5 bases, with 7 bases sitting between them. CDR1 SEHNR and CDR2 FQNEAQ come from the germline V gene (reference sequence).

This chain connects TRBV20-1 to TRBJ2-4; 7 bases line up with TRBD2. The CDR3 sequence is 18 residues long. Per germline, CDR1 DFQATT and CDR2 SNEGSKA (reference sequence). V lost 7 bases and J lost 0; bases outside the gene matches: 18. CDR3 DNA sequence: TGCAGTGGAAGCGGGGCTAGCGGAAGTTTTCTAGCCAAAAACATTCAGTACTTC. Translation: CSGSGASGSFLAKNIQYF.

This clonotype has only a few counts. The rearrangement joins TRBV3-1 to TRBJ2-2; a weak D match, TRBD1 (6 bases). Germline V CDR1 and CDR2: LGHDT, YNNKEL (reference sequence). V dropped 4 bases and J dropped 3 bases, with 12 bases sitting between them. This CDR3 has 15 residues. The CDR3 DNA reads TGTGCCAGCAGCCCCCGCCCAGGGGACACCGGGGAGCTGTTTTTT. Amino acid sequence: CASSPRPGDTGELFF.

This clonotype turned up a few times. The chain uses TRBV2 and TRBJ2-7; perhaps D is TRBD1 or TRBD2 (5 bases each). The germline V gene has CDR1 SNHLY and CDR2 FYNNEI. CDR3 length: 14 amino acids. Trimming removed 2 bases from V and 7 bases from J, with 15 bases in between. This CDR3 is CASSEIWGSGEQYF. The CDR3 DNA sequence: TGTGCCAGCAGTGAAATATGGGGGAGTGGAGAGCAGTACTTC.

V gene TRBV6-1 combines with J gene TRBJ1-5; D is ambiguous. CDR1 is MNHNS and CDR2 is SASEGT in the germline V gene. The CDR3 is 14 residues long. V lost 6 bases and J 0 bases, leaving 9 bases between the germline ends. Written as DNA, the CDR3 is TGTGCCAGCAGACGGGCTAATAGCAATCAGCCCCAGCATTTT. Encoded protein: CASRRANSNQPQHF.